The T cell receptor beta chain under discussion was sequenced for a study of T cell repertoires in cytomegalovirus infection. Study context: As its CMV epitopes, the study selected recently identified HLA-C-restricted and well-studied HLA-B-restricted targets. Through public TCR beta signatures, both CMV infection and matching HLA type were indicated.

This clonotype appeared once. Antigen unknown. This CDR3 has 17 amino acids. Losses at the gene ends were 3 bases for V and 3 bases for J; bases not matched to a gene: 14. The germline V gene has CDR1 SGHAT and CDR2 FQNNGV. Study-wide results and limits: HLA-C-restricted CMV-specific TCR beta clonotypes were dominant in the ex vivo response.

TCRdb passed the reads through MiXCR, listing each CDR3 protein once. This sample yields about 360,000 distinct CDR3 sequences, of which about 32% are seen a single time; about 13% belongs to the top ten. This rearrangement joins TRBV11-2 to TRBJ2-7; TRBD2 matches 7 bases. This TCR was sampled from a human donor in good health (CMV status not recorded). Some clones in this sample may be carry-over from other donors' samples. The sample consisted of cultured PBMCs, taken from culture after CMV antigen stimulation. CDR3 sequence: CASSFPAGTTSIYEQYF. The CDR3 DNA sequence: TGTGCCAGCAGCTTCCCGGCCGGGACTACCTCTATCTACGAGCAGTACTTC.